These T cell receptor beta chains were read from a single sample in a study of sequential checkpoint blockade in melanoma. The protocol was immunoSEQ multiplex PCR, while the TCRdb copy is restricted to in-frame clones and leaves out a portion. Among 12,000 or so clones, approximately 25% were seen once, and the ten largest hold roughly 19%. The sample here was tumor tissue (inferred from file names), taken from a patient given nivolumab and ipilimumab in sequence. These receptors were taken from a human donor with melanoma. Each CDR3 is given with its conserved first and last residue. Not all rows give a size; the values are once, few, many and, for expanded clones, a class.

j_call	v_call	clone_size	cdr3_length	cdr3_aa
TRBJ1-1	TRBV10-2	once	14	CASSELGINTEAFF
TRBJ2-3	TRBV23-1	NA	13	CASRGGREDTQYF
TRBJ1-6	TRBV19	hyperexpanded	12	CASSIRGTGLHF
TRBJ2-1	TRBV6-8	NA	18	CASRASGGRHSSYNEQFF
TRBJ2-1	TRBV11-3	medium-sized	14	CASSPLPFNNEQFF
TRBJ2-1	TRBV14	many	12	CASSQVSNEQFF
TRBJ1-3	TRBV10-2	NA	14	CASSEMGSGNTIYF
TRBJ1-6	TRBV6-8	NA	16	CASNSELQLHNSPLHF
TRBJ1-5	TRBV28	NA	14	CASSSTGIDQPQHF
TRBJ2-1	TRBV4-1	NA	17	CASSPWWVSSVHNEQFF
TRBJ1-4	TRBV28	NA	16	CASRPRGTATNEKLFF
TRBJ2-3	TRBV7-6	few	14	CASSLKVFMNTQYF
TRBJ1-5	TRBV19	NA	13	CAIQQGGSQPQHF
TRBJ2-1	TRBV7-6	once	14	CASTEVGGRDEQFF
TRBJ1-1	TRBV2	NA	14	CASSRETVDTEAFF
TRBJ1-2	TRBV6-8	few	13	CASGPTGGYGYTF
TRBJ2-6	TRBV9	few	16	CASSGRLYSGANVLTF
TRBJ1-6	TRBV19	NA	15	CASSVHAGYNSPLHF
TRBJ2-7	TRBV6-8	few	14	CASRPLQGSVEQYF
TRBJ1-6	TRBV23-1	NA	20	CASSQKLMSLTSSYNSPLHF
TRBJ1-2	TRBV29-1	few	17	CSVVGDTPDGSPYGYTF
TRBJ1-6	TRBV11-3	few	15	CASSLPGARNSPLHF
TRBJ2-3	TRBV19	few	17	CASSPPGLAGGTDTQYF
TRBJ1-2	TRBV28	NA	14	CASSRSRNLYGYTF
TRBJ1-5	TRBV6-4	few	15	CASSEDWGDNQPQHF
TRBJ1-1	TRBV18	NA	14	CASSPHRTGVEAFF
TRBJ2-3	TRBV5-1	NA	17	CASSLEVAGLFTDTQYF
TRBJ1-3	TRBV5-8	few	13	CASSLERENTIYF
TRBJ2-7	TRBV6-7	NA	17	CASSYSSGGEYSYEQYF
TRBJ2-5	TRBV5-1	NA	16	CASSLAAGTSQETQYF
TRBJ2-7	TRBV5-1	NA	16	CASSLAYSDGSYEQYF
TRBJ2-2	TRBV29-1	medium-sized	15	CSVDSGGPIAGELFF
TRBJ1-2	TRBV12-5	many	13	CASTDRGLYGYTF
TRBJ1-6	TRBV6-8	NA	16	CASSYFGLSYNSPLHF
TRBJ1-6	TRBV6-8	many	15	CASSEDFSYNSPLHF
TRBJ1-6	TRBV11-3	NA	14	CASSPTGGESPLHF
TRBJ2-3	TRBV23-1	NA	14	CASSQDIRPHTQYF
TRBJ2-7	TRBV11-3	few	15	CASSLETRSSYEQYF
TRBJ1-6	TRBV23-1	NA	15	CASISDSSYNSPLHF
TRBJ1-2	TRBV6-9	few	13	CASRQGQGNGYTF
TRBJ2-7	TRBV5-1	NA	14	CASSLDGQGYEQYF
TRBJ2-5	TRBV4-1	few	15	CASSYTSGGIQTQYF
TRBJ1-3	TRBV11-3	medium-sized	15	CASSGDGNSGNTIYF
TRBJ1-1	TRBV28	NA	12	CASSGDLTEAFF
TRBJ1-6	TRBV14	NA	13	CASSLADNSPLHF
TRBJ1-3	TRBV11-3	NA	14	CASSPRTGMNTIYF
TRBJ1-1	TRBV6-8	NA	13	CAIHGQGRLKAFF
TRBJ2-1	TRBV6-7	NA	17	CASSYLVTSGALNEQFF
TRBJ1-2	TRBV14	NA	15	CASSLTGDSLYGYTF
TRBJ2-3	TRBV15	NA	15	CATSSWDSLTDTQYF
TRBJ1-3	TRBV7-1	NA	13	CASSPGGQYTIYF
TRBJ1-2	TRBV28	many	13	CASRRDAGDGYTF
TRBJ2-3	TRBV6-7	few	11	CASSQGLTQYF
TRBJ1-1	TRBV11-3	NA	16	CASSFVDRGMNTEAFF
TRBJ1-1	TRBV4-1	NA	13	CASSQVIAGEAFF
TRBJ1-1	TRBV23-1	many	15	CASSLATGEEAEAFF
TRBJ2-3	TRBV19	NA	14	CASSIGQGSDTQYF
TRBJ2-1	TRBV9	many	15	CASSVRDDSYNEQFF